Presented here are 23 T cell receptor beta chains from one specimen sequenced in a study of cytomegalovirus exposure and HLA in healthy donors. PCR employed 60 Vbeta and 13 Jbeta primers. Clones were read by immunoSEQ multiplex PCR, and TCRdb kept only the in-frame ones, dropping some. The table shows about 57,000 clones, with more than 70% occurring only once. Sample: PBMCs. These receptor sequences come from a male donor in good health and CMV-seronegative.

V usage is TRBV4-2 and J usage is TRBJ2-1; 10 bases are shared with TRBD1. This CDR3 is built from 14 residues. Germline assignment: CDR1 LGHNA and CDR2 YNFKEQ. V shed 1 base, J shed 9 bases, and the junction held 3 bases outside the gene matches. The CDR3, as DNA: TGTGCCAGCAGCCAAGGGGACAGGGGCGGTGAGCAGTTCTTC. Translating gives CASSQGDRGGEQFF.

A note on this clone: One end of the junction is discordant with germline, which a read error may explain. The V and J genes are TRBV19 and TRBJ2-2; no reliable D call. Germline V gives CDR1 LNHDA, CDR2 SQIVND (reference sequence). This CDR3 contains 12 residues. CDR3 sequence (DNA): TGTGCCAGTAGTCAATACACCCGGGAGCTGTTTTTT. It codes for CASSQYTRELFF. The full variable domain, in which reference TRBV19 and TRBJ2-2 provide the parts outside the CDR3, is DGGITQSPKYLFRKEGQNVTLSCEQNLNHDAMYWYRQDPGQGLRLIYYSQIVNDFQKGDIAEGYSVSREKKESFPLTVTSAQKNPTAFYLCASSQYTRELFFGEGSRLTVL.

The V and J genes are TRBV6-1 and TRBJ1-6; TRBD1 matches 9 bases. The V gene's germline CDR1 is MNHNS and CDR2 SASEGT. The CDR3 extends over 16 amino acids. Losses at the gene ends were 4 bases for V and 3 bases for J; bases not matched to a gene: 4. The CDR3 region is CASSATGGLYNSPLHF. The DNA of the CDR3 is TGTGCCAGCAGTGCAACAGGGGGCCTCTATAATTCACCCCTCCACTTT.

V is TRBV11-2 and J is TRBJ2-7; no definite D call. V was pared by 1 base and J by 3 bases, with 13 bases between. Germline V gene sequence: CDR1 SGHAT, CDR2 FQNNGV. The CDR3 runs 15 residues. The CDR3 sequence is CASSLGSEVLYEQYF. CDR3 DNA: TGTGCCAGCAGCTTAGGTTCCGAGGTTCTCTACGAGCAGTACTTC.

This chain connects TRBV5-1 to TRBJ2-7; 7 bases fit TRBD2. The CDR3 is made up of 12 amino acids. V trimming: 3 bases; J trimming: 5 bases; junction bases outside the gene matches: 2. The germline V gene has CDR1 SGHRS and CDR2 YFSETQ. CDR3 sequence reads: CASSSGGDEQYF. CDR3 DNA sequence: TGCGCCAGCAGCTCTGGGGGGGACGAGCAGTACTTC.

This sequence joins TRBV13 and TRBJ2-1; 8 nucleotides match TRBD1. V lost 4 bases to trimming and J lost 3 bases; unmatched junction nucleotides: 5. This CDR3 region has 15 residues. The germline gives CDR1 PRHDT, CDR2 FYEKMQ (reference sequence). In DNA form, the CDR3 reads TGTGCCAGCAGCTCACCGGGACAGGACTACAATGAGCAGTTCTTC. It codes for CASSSPGQDYNEQFF.

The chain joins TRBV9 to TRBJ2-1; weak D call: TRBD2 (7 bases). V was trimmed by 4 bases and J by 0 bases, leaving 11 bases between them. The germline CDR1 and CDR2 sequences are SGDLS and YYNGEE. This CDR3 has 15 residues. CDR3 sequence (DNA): TGTGCCAGCAGCTGGAGGGGGGGCTCCTACAATGAGCAGTTCTTC. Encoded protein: CASSWRGGSYNEQFF. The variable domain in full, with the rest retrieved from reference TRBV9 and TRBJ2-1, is DSGVTQTPKHLITATGQRVTLRCSPRSGDLSVYWYQQSLDQGLQFLIQYYNGEERAKGNILERFSAQQFPDLHSELNLSSLELGDSALYFCASSWRGGSYNEQFFGPGTRLTVL.

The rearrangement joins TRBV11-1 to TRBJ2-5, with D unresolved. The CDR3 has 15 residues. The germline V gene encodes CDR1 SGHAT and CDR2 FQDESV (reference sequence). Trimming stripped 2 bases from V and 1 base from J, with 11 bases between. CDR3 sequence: CASSLSPETQETQYF. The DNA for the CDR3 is TGTGCCAGCAGCTTAAGCCCCGAAACCCAAGAGACCCAGTACTTC.

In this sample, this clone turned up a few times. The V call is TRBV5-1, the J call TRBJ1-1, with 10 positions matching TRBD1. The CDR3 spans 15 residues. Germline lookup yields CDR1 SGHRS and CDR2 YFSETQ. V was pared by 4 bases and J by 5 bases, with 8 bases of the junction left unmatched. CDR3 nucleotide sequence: TGCGCCAGCAGCGGGGGCGGGACAGGGGTTACTGAAGCTTTCTTT. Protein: CASSGGGTGVTEAFF.

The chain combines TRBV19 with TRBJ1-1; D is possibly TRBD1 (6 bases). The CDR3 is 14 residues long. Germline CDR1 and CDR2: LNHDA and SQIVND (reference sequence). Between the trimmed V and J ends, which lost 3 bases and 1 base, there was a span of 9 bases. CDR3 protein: CASSISGQNTEAFF. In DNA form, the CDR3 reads TGTGCCAGTAGTATTTCGGGACAGAACACTGAAGCTTTCTTT.

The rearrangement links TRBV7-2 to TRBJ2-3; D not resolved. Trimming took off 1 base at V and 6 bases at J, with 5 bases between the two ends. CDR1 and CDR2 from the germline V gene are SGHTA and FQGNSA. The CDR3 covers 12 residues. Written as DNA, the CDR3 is TGTGCCAGCAGCTTAGACTACGATACGCAGTATTTT. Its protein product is CASSLDYDTQYF.

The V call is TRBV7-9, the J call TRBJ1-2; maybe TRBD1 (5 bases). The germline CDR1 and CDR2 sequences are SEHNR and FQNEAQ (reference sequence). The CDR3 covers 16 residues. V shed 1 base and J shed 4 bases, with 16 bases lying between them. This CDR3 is CASSLGSGVLAYGYTF. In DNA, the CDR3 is TGTGCCAGCAGCTTAGGGTCGGGGGTTCTGGCCTATGGCTACACCTTC.

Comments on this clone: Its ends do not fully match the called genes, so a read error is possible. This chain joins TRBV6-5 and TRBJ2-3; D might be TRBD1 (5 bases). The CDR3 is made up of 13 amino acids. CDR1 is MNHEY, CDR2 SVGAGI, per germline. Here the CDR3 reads CASSSPQTDAQYF. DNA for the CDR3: TGTGCCAGCAGTTCCCCCCAGACAGATGCGCAGTATTTT.

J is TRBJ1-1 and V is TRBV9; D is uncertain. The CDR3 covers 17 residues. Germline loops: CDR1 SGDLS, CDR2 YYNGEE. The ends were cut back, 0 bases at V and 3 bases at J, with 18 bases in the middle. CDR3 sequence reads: CASSVATRAPRDTEAFF. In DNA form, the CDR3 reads TGTGCCAGCAGCGTAGCTACGAGGGCCCCGAGGGACACTGAAGCTTTCTTT.

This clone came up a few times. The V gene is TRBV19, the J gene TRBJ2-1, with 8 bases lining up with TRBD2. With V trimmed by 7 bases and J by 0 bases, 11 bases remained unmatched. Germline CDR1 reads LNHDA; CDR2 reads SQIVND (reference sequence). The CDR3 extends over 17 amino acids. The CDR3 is CASNPAGASSSYNEQFF. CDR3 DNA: TGTGCCAGTAACCCAGCGGGGGCTTCGAGCTCCTACAATGAGCAGTTCTTC.

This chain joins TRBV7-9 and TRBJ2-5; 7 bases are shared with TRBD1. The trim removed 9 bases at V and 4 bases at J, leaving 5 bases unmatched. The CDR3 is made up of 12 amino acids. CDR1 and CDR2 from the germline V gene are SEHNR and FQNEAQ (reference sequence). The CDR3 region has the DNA TGTGCCAGTGACAGGGTTCGAGAGACCCAGTACTTC. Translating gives CASDRVRETQYF.

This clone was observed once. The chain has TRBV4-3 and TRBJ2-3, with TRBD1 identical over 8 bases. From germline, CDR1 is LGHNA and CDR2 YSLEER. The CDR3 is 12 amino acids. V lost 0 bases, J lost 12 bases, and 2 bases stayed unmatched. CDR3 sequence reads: CASSQEGQVQYF. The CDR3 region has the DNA TGCGCCAGCAGCCAAGAGGGACAGGTCCAGTATTTT.

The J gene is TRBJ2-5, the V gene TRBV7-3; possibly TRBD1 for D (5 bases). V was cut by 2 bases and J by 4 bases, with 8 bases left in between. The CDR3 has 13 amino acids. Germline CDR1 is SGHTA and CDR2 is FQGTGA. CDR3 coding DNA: TGTGCCAGCAGCTTAGCCAGGGCAGAGACCCAGTACTTC. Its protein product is CASSLARAETQYF.

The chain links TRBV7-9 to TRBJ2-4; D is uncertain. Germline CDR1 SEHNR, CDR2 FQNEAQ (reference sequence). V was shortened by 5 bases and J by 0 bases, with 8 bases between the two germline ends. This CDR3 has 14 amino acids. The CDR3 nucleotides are TGTGCCAGCAGCCCGCGGATAGCCAAAAACATTCAGTACTTC. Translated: CASSPRIAKNIQYF.

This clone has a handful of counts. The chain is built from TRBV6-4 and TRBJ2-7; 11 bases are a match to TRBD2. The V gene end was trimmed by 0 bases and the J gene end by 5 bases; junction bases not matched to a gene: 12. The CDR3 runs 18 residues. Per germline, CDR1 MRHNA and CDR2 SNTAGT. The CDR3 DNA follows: TGTGCCAGCAGTGACTCAGGACCTCCGGGACTAGCGGTCCACGAGCAGTACTTC. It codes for CASSDSGPPGLAVHEQYF.

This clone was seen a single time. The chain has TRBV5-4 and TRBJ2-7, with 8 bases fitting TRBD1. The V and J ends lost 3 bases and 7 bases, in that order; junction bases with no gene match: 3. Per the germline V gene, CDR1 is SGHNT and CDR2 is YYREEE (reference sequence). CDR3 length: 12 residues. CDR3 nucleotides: TGTGCCAGCAGCTCTTACAGGGGGGAGCAGTACTTC. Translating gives CASSSYRGEQYF.

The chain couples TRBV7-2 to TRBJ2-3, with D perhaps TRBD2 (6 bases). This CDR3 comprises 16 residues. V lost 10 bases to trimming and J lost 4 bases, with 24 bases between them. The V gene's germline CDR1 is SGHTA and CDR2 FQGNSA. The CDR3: CATRPGDSNRADTQYF. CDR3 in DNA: TGTGCCACGAGGCCGGGGGACTCAAATCGGGCAGATACGCAGTATTTT.

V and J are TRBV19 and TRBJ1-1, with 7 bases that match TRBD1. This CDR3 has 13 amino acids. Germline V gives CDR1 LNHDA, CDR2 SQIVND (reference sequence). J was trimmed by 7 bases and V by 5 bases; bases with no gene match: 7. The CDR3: CASSRDRENEAFF. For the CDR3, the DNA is TGTGCCAGTAGTCGCGACAGGGAAAATGAAGCTTTCTTT.